This passage covers 28 T cell receptor beta chains from one sample sequenced in a study of CD8 T cells in Susac syndrome. Random hexamers were used to reverse transcribe the RNA input (about 0.5 to 1 ug). Each CDR3 protein is one row after TCRdb ran MiXCR on the immunoSEQ multiplex PCR reads. The sample yields approximately 190,000 distinct CDR3 sequences, more than 90% seen once. Material for sequencing was CD4+ T cells from PBMCs. The source of these receptors is a human donor with Susac syndrome.

The chain uses TRBV14 and TRBJ1-2; no clear D gene. CDR1 is SGHDN, CDR2 FVKESK, per germline. Deletions cut 0 bases from V and 2 bases from J, with 10 bases between. This CDR3 is built from 15 residues. This CDR3 reads CASSQDATMNYGYTF. The DNA for the CDR3 is TGTGCCAGCAGCCAAGACGCTACGATGAACTATGGCTACACCTTC.

This clonotype appeared once. For the CDR3, the DNA is TGCAGCGTTGAAGTCCTCGGGACAGGGCAAGAGACCCAGTACTTC. It is translated as CSVEVLGTGQETQYF. The chain employs TRBV29-1 and TRBJ2-5, with 9 bases lining up with TRBD1. Germline V gene sequence: CDR1 SQVTM, CDR2 ANQGSEA. The CDR3 spans 15 residues. V shed 1 base and J 2 bases; nucleotides not matched to a gene: 5.

The chain is built from TRBV2 and TRBJ2-3, with 7 bases fitting TRBD2. V lost 4 bases to trimming and J lost 0 bases; unmatched junction nucleotides: 1. CDR1 and CDR2 (germline): SNHLY, FYNNEI. This CDR3 region has 14 residues. The CDR3 coding sequence is TGTGCCAGCAGTGCGGGGGGAAGCACAGATACGCAGTATTTT. Encoded protein: CASSAGGSTDTQYF. The variable domain in full, with the rest retrieved from reference TRBV2 and TRBJ2-3, is EPEVTQTPSHQVTQMGQEVILRCVPISNHLYFYWYRQILGQKVEFLVSFYNNEISEKSEIFDDQFSVERPDGSNFTLKIRSTKLEDSAMYFCASSAGGSTDTQYFGPGTRLTVL.

The CDR3 region is CASRSGQEQYF. DNA of the CDR3: TGCGCCAGCAGATCTGGACAGGAGCAGTACTTC. The rearrangement joins TRBV5-1 to TRBJ2-7; D might be TRBD1 (6 bases). Germline CDR1 is SGHRS and CDR2 is YFSETQ. The V end was cut by 5 bases, the J end by 7 bases, with 10 bases between. The CDR3 length is 11 residues. The whole variable domain, filled in from reference TRBV5-1 and TRBJ2-7, reads KAGVTQTPRYLIKTRGQQVTLSCSPISGHRSVSWYQQTPGQGLQFLFEYFSETQRNKGNFPGRFSGRQFSNSRSEMNVSTLELGDSALYLCASRSGQEQYFGPGTRLTVT.

V gene TRBV6-2 or TRBV6-3 combines with J gene TRBJ2-6, with TRBD1 identical over 10 bases. This CDR3 comprises 17 residues. After removal of 6 bases from V and 3 bases from J, the junction contained 8 bases not matched to a gene. Germline CDR1 MNHEY, CDR2 SVGEGT. The CDR3 loop reads CASRKRGQGNGANVLTF. In DNA, the CDR3 is TGTGCCAGCAGAAAGAGGGGACAGGGGAATGGGGCCAACGTCCTGACTTTC.

V gene TRBV6-2 or TRBV6-3 combines with J gene TRBJ2-5; D is perhaps TRBD2 (6 bases). The CDR3 consists of 12 residues. The germline V and J ends were trimmed by 4 bases and 7 bases, with 10 bases remaining between them. CDR1 and CDR2 from the germline V gene are MNHEY and SVGEGT. The CDR3 DNA sequence: TGTGCCAGCAGTTTGGGGGACTGGACCCAGTACTTC. Translating it yields CASSLGDWTQYF.

This clonotype was detected once. The chain couples TRBV12-5 to TRBJ2-6; D assignment may be TRBD1 or TRBD2 (6 bases each). V dropped 0 bases and J dropped 2 bases, with 11 bases sitting between them. The CDR3 sequence is 17 residues long. CDR1 and CDR2 from the germline V gene are LGHNT and FRNRAP. The CDR3 nucleotides read TGTGCTAGTGGTTTGGTACTGGAGGGGGCTGGGGCCAACGTCCTGACTTTC. This gives the protein CASGLVLEGAGANVLTF. Based on the CDR3 plus reference TRBV12-5 and TRBJ2-6, the full variable domain is DARVTQTPRHKVTEMGQEVTMRCQPILGHNTVFWYRQTMMQGLELLAYFRNRAPLDDSGMPKDRFSAEMPDATLATLKIQPSEPRDSAVYFCASGLVLEGAGANVLTFGAGSRLTVL.

J is TRBJ1-2 and V is TRBV30, with a weak D call TRBD1 (5 bases). V lost 8 bases and J 2 bases, leaving 12 bases between the germline ends. The CDR3 has 12 amino acids. The germline V gene has CDR1 GTSNPN and CDR2 SVGIG (reference sequence). CDR3 region: CASQGINYGYTF. The CDR3 DNA reads as TGTGCCAGCCAGGGAATCAACTATGGCTACACCTTC.

CDR3 nucleotides: TGTGCCAGCAGCTTATCGCAGGGTAACTACGAGCAGTACTTC. Its protein product is CASSLSQGNYEQYF. The V gene is TRBV7-3, the J gene TRBJ2-7, with D possibly TRBD1 on 5 matching bases. V was trimmed by 2 bases and J by 3 bases, leaving 11 bases between them. Germline CDR1 is SGHTA and CDR2 is FQGTGA. The CDR3 totals 14 residues.

The chain employs TRBV5-1 and TRBJ2-3, with 9 positions matching TRBD1. Germline CDR1 and CDR2: SGHRS and YFSETQ. This CDR3 region has 15 residues. V was pared by 4 bases and J by 4 bases, with 7 bases of the junction left unmatched. The CDR3 spells CASSALQGAADTQYF. CDR3 bases: TGCGCCAGCAGCGCTCTACAGGGGGCTGCAGATACGCAGTATTTT.

V and J are TRBV15 and TRBJ2-2; no definite D call. The length of the CDR3 is 19 residues. V was trimmed by 9 bases and J by 3 bases, leaving 29 bases between them. The germline gives CDR1 LNHNV, CDR2 YYDKDF (reference sequence). CDR3 amino acids: CATIFSLGRASFYTGELFF. CDR3 DNA: TGTGCCACGATTTTTTCTTTGGGTCGGGCCTCATTTTACACCGGGGAGCTGTTTTTT.

The CDR3 bases are TGCGCCAGCAGCTTGGCGGCCGGCGAGGGAGGCTACACCTTC. It codes for CASSLAAGEGGYTF. The rearrangement joins TRBV5-1 to TRBJ1-2, with D unclear. Looked up from germline, CDR1 is SGHRS and CDR2 is YFSETQ. The CDR3 loop spans 14 amino acids. The V and J ends lost 0 bases and 8 bases respectively, with 14 bases between them.

J is TRBJ1-1 and V is TRBV4-3; 7 bases map to TRBD1. Germline lookup yields CDR1 LGHNA and CDR2 YSLEER. The trim removed 1 base at V and 8 bases at J, leaving 13 bases unmatched. This CDR3 has 16 residues. The CDR3 DNA reads as TGCGCCAGCAGCCAAGTGTCCCGAACAGGGGAGGGGGAAGCTTTCTTT. It codes for CASSQVSRTGEGEAFF.

The V call is TRBV12-3 or TRBV12-4, the J call TRBJ1-2, with D hard to call. V lost 4 bases, J lost 1 base, and 10 bases lay in between. CDR3 length: 14 amino acids. Written as DNA, the CDR3 is TGTGCCAGCAGTTCCCCGGGCGTTAACTATGGCTACACCTTC. This encodes CASSSPGVNYGYTF.

The gene calls are TRBV12-3 or TRBV12-4 and TRBJ2-2; 10 bases match TRBD2. This CDR3 has 15 residues. V was clipped by 6 bases and J by 7 bases; unmatched bases: 8. This chain's CDR3 is CASRTSSGGDGELFF. CDR3 DNA: TGTGCCAGCAGAACCTCTAGCGGGGGAGACGGGGAGCTGTTTTTT.

CDR3 nucleotides: TGTGCCAGCAGAGGTCGGGCTAGCGGAATTACAGATACGCAGTATTTT. It translates to CASRGRASGITDTQYF. V is TRBV25-1 and J is TRBJ2-3, with 7 nucleotides matching TRBD2. Germline V gene sequence: CDR1 MGHDK, CDR2 SYGVNS. The CDR3 runs 16 residues. Trimming cost V 6 bases and J 3 bases; bases outside gene matches: 12. The variable domain in full, with the rest retrieved from reference TRBV25-1 and TRBJ2-3, is EADIYQTPRYLVIGTGKKITLECSQTMGHDKMYWYQQDPGMELHLIHYSYGVNSTEKGDLSSESTVSRIRTEHFPLTLESARPSHTSQYLCASRGRASGITDTQYFGPGTRLTVL.

The chain joins TRBV30 to TRBJ2-3, with D perhaps TRBD2 (6 bases). Germline V lookup: CDR1 GTSNPN, CDR2 SVGIG (reference sequence). V lost 7 bases, J lost 1 base, and 18 bases lay in between. The CDR3 runs 15 residues. The CDR3 loop is CALEMAGPGTDTQYF. The CDR3 DNA sequence: TGTGCCTTAGAGATGGCGGGGCCAGGCACAGATACGCAGTATTTT.

The gene calls are TRBV30 and TRBJ2-6; no reliable D call. The CDR3 runs to 14 residues. V was pared by 4 bases and J by 4 bases, with 11 bases between. The germline V gene encodes CDR1 GTSNPN and CDR2 SVGIG (reference sequence). DNA of the CDR3: TGTGCCTGGAACACAGACACCGGGGCCAACGTCCTGACTTTC. Amino acid sequence: CAWNTDTGANVLTF.

In its sample, this clonotype was seen a few times. The chain combines TRBV12-3 or TRBV12-4 with TRBJ2-7; 8 bases match TRBD1. V trimming: 5 bases; J trimming: 3 bases; junction bases outside the gene matches: 6. This CDR3 comprises 14 residues. The CDR3 DNA sequence: TGTGCCAGCAGTCCGACAGGGGTTAGCTACGAGCAGTACTTC. It specifies CASSPTGVSYEQYF.

J is TRBJ1-1 and V is TRBV20-1, with no clear D. V was trimmed by 4 bases and J by 5 bases, leaving 11 bases between them. CDR1 DFQATT and CDR2 SNEGSKA come from the germline V gene (reference sequence). This CDR3 comprises 12 residues. The CDR3 bases are TGCAGTGCTACCCGGGTAGGGACTGAAGCTTTCTTT. It translates to CSATRVGTEAFF.

This chain connects TRBV6-5 to TRBJ2-1; TRBD2 might be the D (6 bases). Germline V gives CDR1 MNHEY, CDR2 SVGAGI. The CDR3 is 13 amino acids. The ends were cut back, 7 bases at V and 6 bases at J, with 13 bases in the middle. In nucleotides, the CDR3 is TGTGCCAGCACGACTAGTAGGAGCAATGAGCAGTTCTTC. This encodes CASTTSRSNEQFF.

The chain joins TRBV12-5 to TRBJ1-2; 9 bases are a match to TRBD1. The V gene's germline CDR1 is LGHNT and CDR2 FRNRAP. The V and J ends lost 0 bases and 6 bases, in that order; junction bases with no gene match: 11. The length of the CDR3 is 17 residues. CDR3 sequence (DNA): TGTGCTAGTGGTTTGGTTCGACAGGGGGGGCCTAAGGATGGCTACACCTTC. This gives the protein CASGLVRQGGPKDGYTF.

The V call is TRBV6-2 or TRBV6-3, the J call TRBJ2-1, with 12 bases that match TRBD2. The CDR3 contains 17 residues. Germline CDR1 reads MNHEY; CDR2 reads SVGEGT. J lost 2 bases, V lost 2 bases, and 4 bases had no gene match. In DNA, the CDR3 is TGTGCCAGCAGTTACCGTCTAGCGGGGGGGCCCTACAATGAGCAGTTCTTC. Residues: CASSYRLAGGPYNEQFF.

V is TRBV11-1 and J is TRBJ2-5; D unclear. Germline V lookup: CDR1 SGHAT, CDR2 FQDESV (reference sequence). Trimming stripped 5 bases from V and 4 bases from J, with 17 bases between. The CDR3 contains 15 residues. CDR3 DNA sequence: TGTGCCAGCAGCCCTCCGGGCCTCCCCCGAGAGACCCAGTACTTC. This translates into CASSPPGLPRETQYF.

V and J are TRBV18 and TRBJ2-7; perhaps TRBD2 as D (5 bases). Between the trimmed V and J ends, which lost 3 bases and 2 bases, there was a span of 8 bases. Germline CDR1 KGHSH, CDR2 LQKENI. The CDR3 has 13 residues. The CDR3 DNA follows: TGTGCCAGCTCACCTGGGAGAGCCTACGAGCAGTACTTC. Its translation is CASSPGRAYEQYF.

The chain couples TRBV5-6 to TRBJ2-7, with 12 bases fitting TRBD1. Per the germline V gene, CDR1 is SGHDT and CDR2 is YYEEEE. The CDR3 runs to 16 residues. V was pared by 4 bases and J by 3 bases, with 8 bases of the junction left unmatched. Written as DNA, the CDR3 is TGTGCCAGCAGCCCGGGACAGGGGGCGCTCAGCTACGAGCAGTACTTC. It translates to CASSPGQGALSYEQYF. Complete variable domain (other parts from reference TRBV5-6 and TRBJ2-7): DAGVTQSPTHLIKTRGQQVTLRCSPKSGHDTVSWYQQALGQGPQFIFQYYEEEERQRGNFPDRFSGHQFPNYSSELNVNALLLGDSALYLCASSPGQGALSYEQYFGPGTRLTVT.

The rearrangement links TRBV4-3 to TRBJ1-6; D not certain. This CDR3 region has 15 residues. The germline CDR1 and CDR2 sequences are LGHNA and YSLEER. The V end was cut by 1 base, the J end by 8 bases, with 12 bases between. In DNA form, the CDR3 reads TGCGCCAGCAGCCAAGTGGATCGGAGGGATTCACCCCTCCACTTT. It codes for CASSQVDRRDSPLHF.

This chain uses TRBV28 with TRBJ1-2; D is unresolved. The V gene's germline CDR1 is MDHEN and CDR2 SYDVKM. Trimming stripped 5 bases from V and 5 bases from J, with 9 bases between. This CDR3 is built from 12 residues. CDR3 coding DNA: TGTGCCAGCAGTCCCCCGGCATATGGCTACACCTTC. Translated, it gives CASSPPAYGYTF.